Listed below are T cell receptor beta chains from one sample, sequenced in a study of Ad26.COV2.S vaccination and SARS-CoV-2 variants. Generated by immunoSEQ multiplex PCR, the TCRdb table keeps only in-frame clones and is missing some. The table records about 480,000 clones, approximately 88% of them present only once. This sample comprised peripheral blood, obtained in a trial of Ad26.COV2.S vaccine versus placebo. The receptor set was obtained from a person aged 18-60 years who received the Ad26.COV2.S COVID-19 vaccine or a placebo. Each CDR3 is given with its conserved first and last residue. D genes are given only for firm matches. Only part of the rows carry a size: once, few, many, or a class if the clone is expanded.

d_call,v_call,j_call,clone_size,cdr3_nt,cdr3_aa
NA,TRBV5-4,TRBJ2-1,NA,TGTGCCAGCAGCTTGGGTATTCGGGAGCAGTTCTTC,CASSLGIREQFF
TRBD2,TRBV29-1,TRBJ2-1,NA,TGCAGCGTCGACCAAGGACTAGCGGGAAGAGGTGAGCAGTTCTTC,CSVDQGLAGRGEQFF
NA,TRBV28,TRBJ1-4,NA,TGTGCCAGCAGTTTAGCGGTGGGAGCGTCGGAAAAACTGTTTTTT,CASSLAVGASEKLFF
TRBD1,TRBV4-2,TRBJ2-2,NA,TGTGCCAGCAGCCAAGATCCCCGGGACAGGTCAACCGGGGAGCTGTTTTTT,CASSQDPRDRSTGELFF
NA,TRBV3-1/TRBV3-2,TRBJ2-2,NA,TGTGCCAGCAGCCAAGCTCAACAGAACACCGGGGAGCTGTTTTTT,CASSQAQQNTGELFF
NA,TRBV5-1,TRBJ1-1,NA,TGCGCCACCAGCCCAGGTGACAACACTGAAGCTTTCTTT,CATSPGDNTEAFF
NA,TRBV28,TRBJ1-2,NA,TGTGCCAGCAGTCGAATACCAGGGAGCGGCTACACCTTC,CASSRIPGSGYTF
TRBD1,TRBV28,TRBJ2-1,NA,TGTGCCAGCAGTTTACCAGGACAGGGTGACAATGAGCAGTTCTTC,CASSLPGQGDNEQFF
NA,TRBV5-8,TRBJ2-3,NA,TGTGCCAGCAGCTTGGGGGCAGGGCCGACAGATACGCAGTATTTT,CASSLGAGPTDTQYF
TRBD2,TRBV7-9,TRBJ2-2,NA,TGTGCCATGAGCGGGAGCAGTATCACCGGGGAGCTGTTTTTT,CAMSGSSITGELFF
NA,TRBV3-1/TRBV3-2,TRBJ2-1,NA,TGTGCCAGCAGCCAACGAGGGACGGGAAGCGGTGAGCAGTTCTTC,CASSQRGTGSGEQFF
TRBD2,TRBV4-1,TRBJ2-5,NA,TGCGCCAGCAGCCCCCTGGGACTAGCGGGAGGGCGGGAGACCCAGTACTTC,CASSPLGLAGGRETQYF
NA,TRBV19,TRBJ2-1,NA,TGTGCCAGTAGGGGCCCAGGGTCAGGTGTTAATGAGCAGTTCTTC,CASRGPGSGVNEQFF
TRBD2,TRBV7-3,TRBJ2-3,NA,TGTGCCAGCAGCCCAACTAGCGGGAGGACAGATACGCAGTATTTT,CASSPTSGRTDTQYF
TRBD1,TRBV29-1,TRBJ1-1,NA,TGCAGCGCAGGGGGGCAGGGGAACACTGAAGCTTTCTTT,CSAGGQGNTEAFF
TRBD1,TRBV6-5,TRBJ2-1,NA,TGTGCCAGCAGCCCCCGGAGGACAGGGGGTGAGCAGTTCTTC,CASSPRRTGGEQFF
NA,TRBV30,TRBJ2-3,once,TGTGCCTGGGGAGGGGATACGCAGTATTTT,CAWGGDTQYF
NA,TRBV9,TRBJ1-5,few,TGTGCCAGCAGCACGGACTCGGTCCAGCCCCAGCATTTT,CASSTDSVQPQHF
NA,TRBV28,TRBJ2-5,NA,TGTGCCAGCAGTTTAGGAGAGAGGGAGACCCAGTACTTC,CASSLGERETQYF
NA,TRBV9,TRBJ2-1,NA,TGTGCCAGCAGCTCAGGGGCGGGAGCCTACAATGAGCAGTTCTTC,CASSSGAGAYNEQFF
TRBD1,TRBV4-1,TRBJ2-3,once,TGCGCCAGCAGCCTATCGGGGACGGGACAGGGGGTAGATACGCAGTATTTT,CASSLSGTGQGVDTQYF
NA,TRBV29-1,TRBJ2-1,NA,TGCAGCTCCGGAGGACCGGAGCAGTTCTTC,CSSGGPEQFF
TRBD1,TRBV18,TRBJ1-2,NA,TGTGCCAGCGAGCAAAGACAGGGATTATCATTGGGTGGCTACACCTTC,CASEQRQGLSLGGYTF
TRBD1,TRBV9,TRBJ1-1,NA,TGTGCCAGCAGCCCCCGGGACAGTTTGAACACTGAAGCTTTCTTT,CASSPRDSLNTEAFF
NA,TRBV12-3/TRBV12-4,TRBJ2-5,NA,TGTGCCAGCAGTTTAGCGCAAGAGACCCAGTACTTC,CASSLAQETQYF
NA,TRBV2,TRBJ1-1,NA,TGTGCCAGCAGCGGGAGGGGGTTTATGAACACTGAAGCTTTCTTT,CASSGRGFMNTEAFF
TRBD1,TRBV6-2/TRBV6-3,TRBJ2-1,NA,TGTGCCAGCAGTCGCCCCGGGACAGGACAACACAATGAGCAGTTCTTC,CASSRPGTGQHNEQFF
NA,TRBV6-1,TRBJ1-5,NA,TGTGCCAGCGGCCGGGACGTATTTAGCAATCAGCCCCAGCATTTT,CASGRDVFSNQPQHF
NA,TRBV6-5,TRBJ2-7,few,TGTGCCAGCAGTACCCAGGGCGAGCAGTACTTC,CASSTQGEQYF
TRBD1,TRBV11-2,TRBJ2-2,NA,TGTGCCAGCAGCTTAGATTCAGGACAGGGGTCCGGGGAGCTGTTTTTT,CASSLDSGQGSGELFF
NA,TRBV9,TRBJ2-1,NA,TGTGCCAGCAGCGTCCAGGGTAATGAGCAGTTCTTC,CASSVQGNEQFF
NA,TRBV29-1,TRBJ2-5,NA,TGCAGCGTCGGGTCTGTGGAGACCCAGTACTTC,CSVGSVETQYF
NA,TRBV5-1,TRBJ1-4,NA,TGCGCCAGCAGGTCGACAGCAACTAATGAAAAACTGTTTTTT,CASRSTATNEKLFF
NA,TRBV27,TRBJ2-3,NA,TGTGCCAGCAGTTTATGGGCGGAGGGGGTGGTGTATTTT,CASSLWAEGVVYF
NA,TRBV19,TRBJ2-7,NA,TGTGCCAGTAGTATCCGGGTTGGGACTTACGAGCAGTACTTC,CASSIRVGTYEQYF
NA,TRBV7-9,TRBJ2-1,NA,TGTGCCAGCAGCTCTAGCCCCCTGTGGCAGTTCTTC,CASSSSPLWQFF
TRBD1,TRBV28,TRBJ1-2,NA,TGTGCCAGCAGTTTAGAGGGGGCGCTAGGCTACACCTTC,CASSLEGALGYTF
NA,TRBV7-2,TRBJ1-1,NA,TGTGCCAGCAGCTTCAGGGTGGGGGGGAACACTGAAGCTTTCTTT,CASSFRVGGNTEAFF
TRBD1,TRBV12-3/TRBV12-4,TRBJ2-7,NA,TGTGCCAGCAGTCTGACAGGGTCCTACGAGCAGTACTTC,CASSLTGSYEQYF
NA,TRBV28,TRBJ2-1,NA,TGTGCCAGCAGTTCCCCCCGGGGCGGGAATGAGCAGTTCTTC,CASSSPRGGNEQFF
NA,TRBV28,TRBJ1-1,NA,TGTGCCACCCAAGCTGGGGTAATGGTGAACACTGAAGCTTTCTTT,CATQAGVMVNTEAFF
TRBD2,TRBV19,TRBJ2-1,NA,TGTGCCAGTACTACTTTTAGCGGGCTCTCCTACAATGAGCAGTTCTTC,CASTTFSGLSYNEQFF
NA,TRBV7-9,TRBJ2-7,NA,TGTGCCAGCAGCTTAGTCGGCACCGCCACCTACGAGCAGTACTTC,CASSLVGTATYEQYF
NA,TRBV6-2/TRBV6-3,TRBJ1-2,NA,TGTGCCAGCAGTGACCCGACAGGAGTTTATGGCTACACCTTC,CASSDPTGVYGYTF
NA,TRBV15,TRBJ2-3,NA,TGTGCCACCAGCAGAGTCCCGGTCGGTGGCACAGATACGCAGTATTTT,CATSRVPVGGTDTQYF
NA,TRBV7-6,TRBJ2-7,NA,TGTGCCAGCAGCGGATTCGAAGGCGACGAGCAGTACTTC,CASSGFEGDEQYF
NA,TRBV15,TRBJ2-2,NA,TGTGCCACCAGCAAAAGCGCCCGGGCGAACACCGGGGAGCTGTTTTTT,CATSKSARANTGELFF
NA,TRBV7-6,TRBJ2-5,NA,TGTGCCAGCAGCCGGGCCGCGAGACGCGAAGAGACCCAGTACTTC,CASSRAARREETQYF
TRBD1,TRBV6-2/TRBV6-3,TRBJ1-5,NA,TGTGCCAGCAGTTACCTTTTAGGCCGGGACAGGGAGACACAGCCCCAGCATTTT,CASSYLLGRDRETQPQHF
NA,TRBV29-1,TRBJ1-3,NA,TGCAGCGTGCCGGGACAACCCTCTGGAAACACCATATATTTT,CSVPGQPSGNTIYF